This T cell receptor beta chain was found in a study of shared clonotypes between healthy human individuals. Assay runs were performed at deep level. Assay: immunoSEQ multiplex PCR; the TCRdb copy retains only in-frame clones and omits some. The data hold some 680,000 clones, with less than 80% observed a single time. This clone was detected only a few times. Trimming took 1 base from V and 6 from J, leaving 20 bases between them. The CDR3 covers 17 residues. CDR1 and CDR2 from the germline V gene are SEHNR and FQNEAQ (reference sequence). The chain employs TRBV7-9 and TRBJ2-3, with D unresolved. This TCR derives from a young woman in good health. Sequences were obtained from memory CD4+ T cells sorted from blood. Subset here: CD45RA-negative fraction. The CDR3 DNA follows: TGTGCCAGCAGCTTAGTCGTCTCGGAAGCCATGTCGGATACGCAGTATTTT. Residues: CASSLVVSEAMSDTQYF.